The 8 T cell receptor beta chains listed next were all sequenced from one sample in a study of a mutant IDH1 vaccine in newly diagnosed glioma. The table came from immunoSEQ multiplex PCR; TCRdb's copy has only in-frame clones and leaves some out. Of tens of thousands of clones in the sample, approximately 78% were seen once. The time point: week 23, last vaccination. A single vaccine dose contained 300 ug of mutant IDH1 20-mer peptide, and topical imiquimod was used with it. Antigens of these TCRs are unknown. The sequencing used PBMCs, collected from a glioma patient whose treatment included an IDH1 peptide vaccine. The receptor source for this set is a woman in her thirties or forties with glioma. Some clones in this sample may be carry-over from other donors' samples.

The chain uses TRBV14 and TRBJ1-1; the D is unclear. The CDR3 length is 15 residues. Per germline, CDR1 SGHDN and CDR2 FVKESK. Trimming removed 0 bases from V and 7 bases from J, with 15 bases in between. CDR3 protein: CASSQEAARLSEAFF. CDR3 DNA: TGTGCCAGCAGCCAAGAGGCGGCCAGGCTAAGTGAAGCTTTCTTT.

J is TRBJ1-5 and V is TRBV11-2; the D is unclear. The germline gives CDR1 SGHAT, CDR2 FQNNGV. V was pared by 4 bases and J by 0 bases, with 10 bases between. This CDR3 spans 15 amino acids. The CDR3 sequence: CASSSSGDSNQPQHF. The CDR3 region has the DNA TGTGCCAGCAGCTCCTCCGGGGATAGCAATCAGCCCCAGCATTTT. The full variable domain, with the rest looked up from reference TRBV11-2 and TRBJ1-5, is EAGVAQSPRYKIIEKRQSVAFWCNPISGHATLYWYQQILGQGPKLLIQFQNNGVVDDSQLPKDRFSAERLKGVDSTLKIQPAKLEDSAVYLCASSSSGDSNQPQHFGDGTRLSIL.

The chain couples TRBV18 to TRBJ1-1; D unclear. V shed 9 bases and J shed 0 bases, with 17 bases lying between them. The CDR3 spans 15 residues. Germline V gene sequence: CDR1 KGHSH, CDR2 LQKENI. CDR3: CASQTPSNMNTEAFF. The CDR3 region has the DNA TGTGCCAGTCAGACACCGTCCAACATGAACACTGAAGCTTTCTTT.

The CDR3 nucleotides are TGTGCCAGTTATACCGGGAGCTGGTTGTCGGACACTGAAGCTTTCTTT. Protein sequence: CASYTGSWLSDTEAFF. This chain uses TRBV2 with TRBJ1-1; D not certain. The V end lost 9 bases, the J end lost 3 bases, and 23 bases lay between the germline ends. The CDR3 runs 16 residues. Germline values: CDR1 SNHLY, CDR2 FYNNEI. Drawing the rest from reference TRBV2 and TRBJ1-1, the complete variable domain is EPEVTQTPSHQVTQMGQEVILRCVPISNHLYFYWYRQILGQKVEFLVSFYNNEISEKSEIFDDQFSVERPDGSNFTLKIRSTKLEDSAMYFCASYTGSWLSDTEAFFGQGTRLTVV.

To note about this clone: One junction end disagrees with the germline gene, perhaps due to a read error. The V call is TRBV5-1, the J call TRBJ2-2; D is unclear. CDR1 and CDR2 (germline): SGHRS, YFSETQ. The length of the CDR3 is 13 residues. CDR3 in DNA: TGCGCCAGCTGCTTATCGGGTCCCGGGGAGCTGTTTTTT. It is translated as CASCLSGPGELFF.

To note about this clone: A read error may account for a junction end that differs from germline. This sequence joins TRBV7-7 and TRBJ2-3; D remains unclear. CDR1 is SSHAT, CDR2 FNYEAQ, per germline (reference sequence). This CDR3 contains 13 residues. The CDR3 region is CASSLVVSDTQYF. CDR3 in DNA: TGTGCTAGCAGCCTCGTGGTATCAGATACGCAGTATTTT.

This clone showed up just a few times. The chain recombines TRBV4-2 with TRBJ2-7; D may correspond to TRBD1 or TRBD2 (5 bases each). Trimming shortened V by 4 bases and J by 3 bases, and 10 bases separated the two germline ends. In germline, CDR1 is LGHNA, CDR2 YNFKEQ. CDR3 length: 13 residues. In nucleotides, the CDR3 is TGTGCCAGCAGCCCGCTTGGGGGCTACGAGCAGTACTTC. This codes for CASSPLGGYEQYF.

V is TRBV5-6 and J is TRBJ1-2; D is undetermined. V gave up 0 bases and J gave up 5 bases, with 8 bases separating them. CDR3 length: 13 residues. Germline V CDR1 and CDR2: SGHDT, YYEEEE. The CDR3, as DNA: TGTGCCAGCAGCTTGGGACCCAATTATGGCTACACCTTC. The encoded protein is CASSLGPNYGYTF.